This T cell receptor beta chain was obtained from a study of T-cell memory formation after mild COVID-19. Overall study context: Largely, TCR clusters stayed within a single donor.

TCRdb reprocessed the 5' RACE reads via MiXCR and lists one record per CDR3 protein. The repertoire has about 250,000 distinct CDR3 sequences, over 15% of them found once; the top ten carry 2% to 2.5%. Study results and caveats: Whether day 37 second-wave clones are SARS-CoV-2-specific was not confirmed.

This clonotype occurred a few times. Antigen specificity is unknown. Germline CDR1 and CDR2: MGHDK and SYGVNS. CDR3 size: 16 residues. Trimming cost V 0 bases and J 6 bases; bases outside gene matches: 7. Sequencing used PBMCs or a T cell subset sorted from them (not recorded which). The origin of this receptor is an adult woman who had mild COVID-19 (a few samples of this study predate the infection). Cell type and time point are not known. The J gene is TRBJ1-4, the V gene TRBV25-1; 7 bases are shared with TRBD1. The CDR3 protein is CASSEYGGQRDEKLFF. CDR3 DNA: TGTGCCAGCAGTGAATACGGGGGACAGAGGGATGAAAAACTGTTTTTT.